This TCR beta chain was identified in a study of early T cells in non-severe SARS-CoV-2 infection (dated by TCRdb to about 2021). Regarding the research as a whole: TCR sequencing used bulk RNA from unsorted whole blood, so alpha and beta chains could not be paired.

This clonotype was picked up many times. Its recognized antigen is unknown. The input lacks base qualities; no much larger clone sits a single base away. This was a case-control study nested in a cohort of healthcare workers in London, UK, who had nasopharyngeal swab PCR tests and blood samples taken every week. Healthcare workers were enrolled in the week of the UK lockdown, from 23 to 31 March 2020, and were followed every week for up to about 15 weeks. The library was made by 5' RACE. Sequencing took place on a NextSeq 500. Unique molecular identifiers were attached to individual cDNA molecules in the TCR library protocol so that sequencing error and PCR bias could be corrected. TCR alpha and beta chains were both sequenced, and the abundances of alpha and beta sequences in each sample were closely correlated with each other. The authors processed their data as follows. V gene, J gene and CDR3 annotation of TCR sequences was performed with Decombinator V4. TCRs were defined as expanded if a significant change between any two time points was detected under a Poisson model with p below 0.0001. TCR abundances were normalised to the total number of TCRs sequenced in each sample and reported as counts per million. MAIT TCRs were defined by TRAV1-2 paired with TRAJ12, TRAJ20 or TRAJ33, and iNKT TCRs by TRAV10 paired with TRAJ18. VDJdb, accessed 1 November 2021, was searched for CMV, EBV and SARS-CoV-2 annotated TCRs, excluding TCRs annotated for multiple antigens. In-frame beta chains were kept once TCRdb had trimmed the public reads at Q25 with fastp and called clones with MiXCR. Each record represents a unique CDR3 protein, reported with the most common genes and DNA among its rows. TCRdb's processing, not the authors', yielded these V and J calls. Counted in this sample were about 110,000 distinct CDR3 sequences; approximately 12% of them appeared once. Approximately 8.1% of the sample is in the top ten clones.

The cysteine opens and the phenylalanine closes a CDR3 of 14 amino acids. Of the read, only the CDR3 DNA is kept; its 42 bases are in frame from base 1. V gives up 5 bases and J gives up 3 bases, and the segment between their germline ends measures 14 bases. From the germline V gene (reference sequence), CDR1 is LGHDT and CDR2 is YNNKEL. The full study reports these points: VDJdb matching was skewed toward anti-spike CD8 responses and likely underestimated virus-specific expansions by missing private and CD4 specificities.

The TCR was taken from an adult who was a healthcare worker with PCR-confirmed SARS-CoV-2 infection or an uninfected control (not recorded which). The source material was whole blood. The chain is made from TRBV3-1 and TRBJ2-7, with TRBD2 as a weak D call on 6 bases. The DNA sequence is given as TGTGCCAGCAGCAACCGACTAGTAAACTACGAGCAGTACTTC. Its product reads: CASSNRLVNYEQYF.